A selection of T cell receptor beta chains follows, all from one sample in a study of post-analysis software for immune sequencing data. TCRdb processed the PCR reads anew with MiXCR; each CDR3 protein has one entry. The profile shows about 540,000 distinct CDR3 sequences, around 31% of them singletons. The sample taken for sequencing was blood. These receptors were obtained from a girl younger than 18 with multiple sclerosis. Both conserved end residues are part of each CDR3. The order of the fields is V gene, D gene, J gene, clone size, CDR3 protein, CDR3 DNA. D genes are given only for firm matches. Rows may omit the clone size; those that give it use once, few, many or a size class.

v_call: TRBV12-3/TRBV12-4
d_call: .
j_call: TRBJ2-3
clone_size: few
cdr3_aa: CASSPTVRADAEYF
cdr3_nt: TGTGCCAGCAGTCCCACAGTTAGAGCAGATGCGGAGTATTTT

v_call: TRBV6-4
d_call: TRBD2
j_call: TRBJ2-1
clone_size: .
cdr3_aa: CASSDSIAGGSSYNEQFF
cdr3_nt: TGTGCCAGCAGTGACTCAATAGCGGGGGGGAGCTCCTACAATGAGCAGTTCTTC

v_call: TRBV5-1
d_call: TRBD1
j_call: TRBJ1-6
clone_size: few
cdr3_aa: CASSWGDRGLSPLHF
cdr3_nt: TGCGCCAGCAGCTGGGGCGACAGGGGGCTGTCACCCCTCCACTTT

v_call: TRBV5-1
d_call: .
j_call: TRBJ2-4
clone_size: .
cdr3_aa: CASSLGSGTENIQYF
cdr3_nt: TGCGCCAGCAGCTTGGGATCAGGGACCGAAAACATTCAGTACTTC

v_call: TRBV20-1
d_call: TRBD1
j_call: TRBJ2-5
clone_size: few
cdr3_aa: CSAPNLDRGETQYF
cdr3_nt: TGCAGTGCTCCGAACCTGGACAGGGGAGAGACCCAGTACTTC

v_call: TRBV20-1
d_call: .
j_call: TRBJ2-1
clone_size: few
cdr3_aa: CSARGKNEQFF
cdr3_nt: TGCAGTGCTAGGGGGAAAAATGAGCAGTTCTTC

v_call: TRBV25-1
d_call: TRBD1
j_call: TRBJ2-5
clone_size: .
cdr3_aa: CASSGTGLETQYF
cdr3_nt: TGTGCCAGCAGTGGGACAGGGTTGGAGACCCAGTACTTC

v_call: TRBV12-3/TRBV12-4
d_call: TRBD1
j_call: TRBJ1-5
clone_size: .
cdr3_aa: CASQGGPYQPQHF
cdr3_nt: TGTGCCAGCCAGGGGGGGCCGTATCAGCCCCAGCATTTT

v_call: TRBV5-5
d_call: .
j_call: TRBJ2-4
clone_size: few
cdr3_aa: CASSGGPKNIQYF
cdr3_nt: TGTGCCAGCTCCGGGGGTCCCAAAAACATTCAGTACTTC

v_call: TRBV2
d_call: .
j_call: TRBJ2-3
clone_size: .
cdr3_aa: CASSLRLSSDTQYF
cdr3_nt: TGTGCCAGCAGCCTCAGACTATCATCAGATACGCAGTATTTT

v_call: TRBV7-9
d_call: .
j_call: TRBJ2-6
clone_size: .
cdr3_aa: CASSLWSGANVLTF
cdr3_nt: TGTGCCAGCAGCTTATGGTCAGGGGCCAACGTCCTGACTTTC

v_call: TRBV11-2
d_call: .
j_call: TRBJ2-1
clone_size: few
cdr3_aa: CASISFRDHISSYNEQFF
cdr3_nt: TGTGCCAGCATCTCTTTCCGGGACCACATTTCATCCTACAATGAGCAGTTCTTC

v_call: TRBV5-1
d_call: .
j_call: TRBJ1-1
clone_size: few
cdr3_aa: CASSGGTPRSTEAFF
cdr3_nt: TGCGCCAGCAGCGGGGGGACTCCTCGGAGCACTGAAGCTTTCTTT

v_call: TRBV6-6
d_call: TRBD1
j_call: TRBJ1-1
clone_size: few
cdr3_aa: CASRWLRQGNTEAFF
cdr3_nt: TGTGCCAGCAGATGGTTGAGACAGGGGAACACTGAAGCTTTCTTT

v_call: TRBV29-1
d_call: .
j_call: TRBJ2-7
clone_size: .
cdr3_aa: CSVETRAYEQYF
cdr3_nt: TGCAGCGTCGAGACAAGAGCCTACGAGCAGTACTTC

v_call: TRBV27
d_call: TRBD2
j_call: TRBJ2-1
clone_size: .
cdr3_aa: CATSQSTSGLGDEQFF
cdr3_nt: TGTGCCACCTCACAATCAACTAGCGGATTAGGGGATGAGCAGTTCTTC

v_call: TRBV7-9
d_call: .
j_call: TRBJ1-2
clone_size: .
cdr3_aa: CASSLAGRGGGYTF
cdr3_nt: TGTGCCAGCAGCTTAGCAGGCAGGGGAGGAGGCTACACCTTC

v_call: TRBV29-1
d_call: .
j_call: TRBJ1-2
clone_size: .
cdr3_aa: CSVTGHHGGYGYTF
cdr3_nt: TGCAGCGTCACTGGACACCACGGAGGCTATGGCTACACCTTC

v_call: TRBV6-4
d_call: TRBD1
j_call: TRBJ1-2
clone_size: few
cdr3_aa: CASSGVRQGNLLTNYGYTF
cdr3_nt: TGTGCCAGCAGTGGCGTGAGACAGGGAAACCTTCTGACTAACTATGGCTACACCTTC

v_call: TRBV10-3
d_call: .
j_call: TRBJ1-2
clone_size: .
cdr3_aa: CAISVGQRAYGYTF
cdr3_nt: TGTGCCATCAGTGTAGGGCAGAGGGCCTATGGCTACACCTTC

v_call: TRBV6-5
d_call: .
j_call: TRBJ2-7
clone_size: .
cdr3_aa: CASSPDLSYEQYF
cdr3_nt: TGTGCCAGCAGCCCCGATCTCTCCTACGAGCAGTACTTC

v_call: TRBV7-6
d_call: .
j_call: TRBJ1-5
clone_size: .
cdr3_aa: CASSLMAPGSNQPQHF
cdr3_nt: TGTGCCAGCAGCTTAATGGCCCCTGGCAGCAATCAGCCCCAGCATTTT

v_call: TRBV7-2
d_call: .
j_call: TRBJ2-1
clone_size: .
cdr3_aa: CASSSRRIEQFF
cdr3_nt: TGTGCCAGCAGCTCCCGAAGGATTGAGCAGTTCTTC

v_call: TRBV7-3
d_call: TRBD1
j_call: TRBJ1-1
clone_size: few
cdr3_aa: CASSGTGHNTEAFF
cdr3_nt: TGTGCCAGCAGCGGGACAGGGCACAACACTGAAGCTTTCTTT

v_call: TRBV7-3
d_call: TRBD2
j_call: TRBJ2-1
clone_size: .
cdr3_aa: CASSFVEAGAPQFF
cdr3_nt: TGTGCCAGCAGCTTTGTGGAAGCGGGGGCACCTCAGTTCTTC

v_call: TRBV6-4
d_call: TRBD1
j_call: TRBJ1-2
clone_size: .
cdr3_aa: CASSPLGQGADYGYTF
cdr3_nt: TGTGCCAGCAGCCCCCTGGGCCAGGGGGCGGACTATGGCTACACCTTC

v_call: TRBV5-1
d_call: .
j_call: TRBJ2-5
clone_size: few
cdr3_aa: CASSLPRQPQETQYF
cdr3_nt: TGCGCCAGCAGCTTACCCAGACAGCCCCAAGAGACCCAGTACTTC

v_call: TRBV6-5
d_call: .
j_call: TRBJ1-1
clone_size: .
cdr3_aa: CASTARPGDMNTEAFF
cdr3_nt: TGTGCCAGCACCGCGCGCCCTGGGGATATGAACACTGAAGCTTTCTTT